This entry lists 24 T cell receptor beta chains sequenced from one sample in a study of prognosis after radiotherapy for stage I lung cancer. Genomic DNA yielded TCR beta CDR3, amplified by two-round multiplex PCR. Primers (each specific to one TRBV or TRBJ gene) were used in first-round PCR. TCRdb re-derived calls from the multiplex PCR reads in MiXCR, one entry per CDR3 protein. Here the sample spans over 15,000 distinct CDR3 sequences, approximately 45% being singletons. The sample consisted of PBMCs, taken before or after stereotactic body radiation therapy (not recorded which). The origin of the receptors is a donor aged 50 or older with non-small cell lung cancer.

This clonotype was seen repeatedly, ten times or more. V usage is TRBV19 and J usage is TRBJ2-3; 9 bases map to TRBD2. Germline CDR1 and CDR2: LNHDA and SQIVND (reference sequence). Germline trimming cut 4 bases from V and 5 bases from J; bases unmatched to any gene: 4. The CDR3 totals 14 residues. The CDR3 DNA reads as TGTGCCAGTAGTAGCCGAGCGGGAGGAGATACGCAGTATTTT. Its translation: CASSSRAGGDTQYF.

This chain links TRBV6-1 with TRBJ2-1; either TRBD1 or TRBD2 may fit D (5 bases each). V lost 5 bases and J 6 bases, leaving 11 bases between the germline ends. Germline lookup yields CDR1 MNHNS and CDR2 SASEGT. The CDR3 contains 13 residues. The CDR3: CASSPTGGNEQFF. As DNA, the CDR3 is TGTGCCAGCAGTCCCACTGGGGGCAATGAGCAGTTCTTC.

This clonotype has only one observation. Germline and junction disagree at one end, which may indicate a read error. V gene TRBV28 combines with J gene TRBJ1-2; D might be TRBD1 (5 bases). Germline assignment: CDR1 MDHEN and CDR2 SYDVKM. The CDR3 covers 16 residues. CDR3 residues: CAITRTYRLTHYGYTF. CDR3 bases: TGTGCCATCACCCGGACGTACAGGTTAACACACTATGGCTACACCTTT.

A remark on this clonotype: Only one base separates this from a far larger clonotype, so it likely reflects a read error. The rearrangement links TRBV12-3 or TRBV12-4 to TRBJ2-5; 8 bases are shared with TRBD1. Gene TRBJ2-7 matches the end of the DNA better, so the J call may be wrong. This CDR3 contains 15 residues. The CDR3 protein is CASSLAGGQVYEQYF. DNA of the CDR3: TGTGCCAGCAGTTTAGCGGGGGGACAGGTCTACGAGCAGTACTTC.

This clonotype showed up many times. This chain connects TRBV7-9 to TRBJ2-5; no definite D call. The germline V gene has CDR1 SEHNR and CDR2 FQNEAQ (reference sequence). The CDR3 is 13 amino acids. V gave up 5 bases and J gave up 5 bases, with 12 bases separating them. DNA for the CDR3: TGTGCCAGCAGCCCTCCTAGTAGGGAGACCCAGTACTTC. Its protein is CASSPPSRETQYF.

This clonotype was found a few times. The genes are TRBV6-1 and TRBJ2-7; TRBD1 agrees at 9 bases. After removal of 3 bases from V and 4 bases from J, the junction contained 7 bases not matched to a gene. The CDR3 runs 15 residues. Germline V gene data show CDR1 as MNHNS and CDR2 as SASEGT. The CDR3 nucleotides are TGTGCCAGCAGTGAGCCCGGGACAGGGCCTTACGAGCAGTACTTC. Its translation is CASSEPGTGPYEQYF.

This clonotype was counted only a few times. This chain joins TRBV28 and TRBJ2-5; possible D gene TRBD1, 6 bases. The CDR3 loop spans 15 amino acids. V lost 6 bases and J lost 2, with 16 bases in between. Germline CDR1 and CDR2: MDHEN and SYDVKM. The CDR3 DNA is TGTGCCAGCAGCCCTGCCCTAGGACAGCAAGAGACCCAGTACTTC. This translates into CASSPALGQQETQYF.

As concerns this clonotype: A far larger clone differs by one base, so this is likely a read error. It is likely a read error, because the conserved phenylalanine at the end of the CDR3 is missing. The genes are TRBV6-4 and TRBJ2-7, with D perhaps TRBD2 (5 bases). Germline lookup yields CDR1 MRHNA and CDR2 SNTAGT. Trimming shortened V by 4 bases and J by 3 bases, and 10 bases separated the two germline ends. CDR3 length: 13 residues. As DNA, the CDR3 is TGTGCCAGCAGTGCACTAGGTCTCTACGAGCAGTACTTA. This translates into CASSALGLYEQYL.

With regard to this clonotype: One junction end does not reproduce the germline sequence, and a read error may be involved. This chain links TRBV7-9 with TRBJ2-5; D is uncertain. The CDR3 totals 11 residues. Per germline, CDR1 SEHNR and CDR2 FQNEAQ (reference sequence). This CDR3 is CAISFQDTQYF. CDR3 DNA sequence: TGTGCCATCAGCTTCCAAGACACCCAGTACTTC.

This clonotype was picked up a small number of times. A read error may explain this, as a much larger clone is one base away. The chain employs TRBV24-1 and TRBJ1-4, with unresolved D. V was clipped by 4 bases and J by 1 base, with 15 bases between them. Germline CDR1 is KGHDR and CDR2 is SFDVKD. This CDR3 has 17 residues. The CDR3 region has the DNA TGTGCCACCAGTGAACCCCAGGAGGGCGTAACTAATGAAAAACTGTTTTTT. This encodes CATSEPQEGVTNEKLFF.

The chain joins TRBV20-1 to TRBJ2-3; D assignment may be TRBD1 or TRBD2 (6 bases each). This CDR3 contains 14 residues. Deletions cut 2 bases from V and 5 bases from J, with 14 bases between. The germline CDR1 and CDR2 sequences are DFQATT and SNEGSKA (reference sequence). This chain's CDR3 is CSARSGGQGDTQYF. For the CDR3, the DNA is TGCAGTGCTAGATCCGGGGGCCAGGGAGATACGCAGTATTTT.

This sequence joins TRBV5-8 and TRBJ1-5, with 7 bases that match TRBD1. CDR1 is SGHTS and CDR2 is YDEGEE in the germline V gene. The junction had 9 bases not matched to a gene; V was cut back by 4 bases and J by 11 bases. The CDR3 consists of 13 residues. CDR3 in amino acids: CASSPKTGRAQHF. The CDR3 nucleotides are TGTGCCAGCAGCCCGAAGACAGGGAGGGCCCAGCATTTT.

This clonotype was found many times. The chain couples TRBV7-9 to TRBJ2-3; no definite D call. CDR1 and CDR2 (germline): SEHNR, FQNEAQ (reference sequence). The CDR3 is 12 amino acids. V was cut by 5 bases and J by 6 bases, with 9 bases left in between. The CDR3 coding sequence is TGTGCCAGCAGCGATCTCGCGGATACGCAGTATTTT. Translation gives CASSDLADTQYF.

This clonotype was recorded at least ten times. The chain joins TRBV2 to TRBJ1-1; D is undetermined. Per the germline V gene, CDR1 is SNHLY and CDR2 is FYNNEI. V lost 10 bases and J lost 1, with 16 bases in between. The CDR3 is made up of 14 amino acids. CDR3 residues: CATSREGENTEAFF. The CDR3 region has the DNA TGTGCCACCTCGCGGGAAGGAGAGAACACTGAAGCTTTCTTT.

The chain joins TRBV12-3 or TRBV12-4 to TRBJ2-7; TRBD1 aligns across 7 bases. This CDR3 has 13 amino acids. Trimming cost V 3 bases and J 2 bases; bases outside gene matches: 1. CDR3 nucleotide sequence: TGTGCCAGCAGTTTCGACAGGGCCTACGAGCAGTACTTC. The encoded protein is CASSFDRAYEQYF.

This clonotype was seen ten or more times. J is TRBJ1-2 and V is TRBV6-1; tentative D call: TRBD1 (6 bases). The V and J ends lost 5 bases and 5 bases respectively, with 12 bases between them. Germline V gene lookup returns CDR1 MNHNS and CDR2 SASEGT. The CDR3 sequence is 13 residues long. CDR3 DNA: TGTGCCAGCAGTCGGACAGAGATTTATGGCTACACCTTC. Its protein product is CASSRTEIYGYTF.

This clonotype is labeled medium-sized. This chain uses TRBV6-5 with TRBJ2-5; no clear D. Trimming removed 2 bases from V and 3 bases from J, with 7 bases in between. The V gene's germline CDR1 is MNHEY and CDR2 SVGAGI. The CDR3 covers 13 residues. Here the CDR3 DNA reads TGTGCCAGCAGTTACGGAAAGAAAGAGACCCAGTACTTC. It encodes CASSYGKKETQYF.

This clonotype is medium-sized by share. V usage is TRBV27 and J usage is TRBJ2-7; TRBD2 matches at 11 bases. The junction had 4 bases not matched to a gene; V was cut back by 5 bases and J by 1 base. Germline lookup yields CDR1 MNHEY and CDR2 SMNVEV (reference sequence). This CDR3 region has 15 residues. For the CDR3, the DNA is TGTGCCAGCAGTCTGGGGACTAGCGGTTCCTACGAGCAGTACTTC. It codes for CASSLGTSGSYEQYF.

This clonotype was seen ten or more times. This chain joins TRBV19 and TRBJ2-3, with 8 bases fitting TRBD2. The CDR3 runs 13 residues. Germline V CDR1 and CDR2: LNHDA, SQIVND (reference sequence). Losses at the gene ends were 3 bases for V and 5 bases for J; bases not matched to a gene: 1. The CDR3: CASSIGGGDTQYF. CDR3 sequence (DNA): TGTGCCAGTAGTATCGGGGGGGGAGATACGCAGTATTTT. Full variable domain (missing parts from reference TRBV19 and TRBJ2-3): DGGITQSPKYLFRKEGQNVTLSCEQNLNHDAMYWYRQDPGQGLRLIYYSQIVNDFQKGDIAEGYSVSREKKESFPLTVTSAQKNPTAFYLCASSIGGGDTQYFGPGTRLTVL.

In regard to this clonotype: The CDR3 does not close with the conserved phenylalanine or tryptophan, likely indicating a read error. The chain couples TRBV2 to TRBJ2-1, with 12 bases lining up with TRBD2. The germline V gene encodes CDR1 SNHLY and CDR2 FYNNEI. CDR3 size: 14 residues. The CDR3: CASSTGLAGNEQFL. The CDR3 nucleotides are TGCGCCAGCAGTACGGGACTAGCGGGCAATGAGCAGTTCCTC.

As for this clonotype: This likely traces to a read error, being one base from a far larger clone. For the CDR3, the DNA is TGTTCCAGCTCCAATTGGGGGCGACGCACAGATACGCAGTATTTT. It translates to CSSSNWGRRTDTQYF. The chain couples TRBV6-4 to TRBJ2-3, with a weak D call TRBD1 (6 bases). The CDR3 sequence is 15 residues long. The V gene's germline CDR1 is MRHNA and CDR2 SNTAGT.

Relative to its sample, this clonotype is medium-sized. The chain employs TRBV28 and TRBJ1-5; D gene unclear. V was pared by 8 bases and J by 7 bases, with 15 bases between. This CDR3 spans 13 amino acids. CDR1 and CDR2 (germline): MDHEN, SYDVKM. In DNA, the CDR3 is TGTGCCAGCTTAGACCGTCCCGGACAGCCCCAGCATTTT. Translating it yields CASLDRPGQPQHF.

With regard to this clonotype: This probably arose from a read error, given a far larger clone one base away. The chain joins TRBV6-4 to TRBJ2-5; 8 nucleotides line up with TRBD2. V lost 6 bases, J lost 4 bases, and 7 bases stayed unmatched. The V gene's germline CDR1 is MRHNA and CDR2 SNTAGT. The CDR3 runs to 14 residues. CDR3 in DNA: TGTGCCAGCAGGCCCGTGACTAGCGTAGAGACCCAGTACTTC. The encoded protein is CASRPVTSVETQYF.

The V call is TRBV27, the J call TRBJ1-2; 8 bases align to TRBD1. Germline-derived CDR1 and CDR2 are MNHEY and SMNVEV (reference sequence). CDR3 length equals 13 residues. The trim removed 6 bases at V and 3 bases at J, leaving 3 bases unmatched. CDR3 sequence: CASRLTGDYGYTF. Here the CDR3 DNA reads TGTGCCAGCAGACTGACAGGGGACTATGGCTACACCTTC.